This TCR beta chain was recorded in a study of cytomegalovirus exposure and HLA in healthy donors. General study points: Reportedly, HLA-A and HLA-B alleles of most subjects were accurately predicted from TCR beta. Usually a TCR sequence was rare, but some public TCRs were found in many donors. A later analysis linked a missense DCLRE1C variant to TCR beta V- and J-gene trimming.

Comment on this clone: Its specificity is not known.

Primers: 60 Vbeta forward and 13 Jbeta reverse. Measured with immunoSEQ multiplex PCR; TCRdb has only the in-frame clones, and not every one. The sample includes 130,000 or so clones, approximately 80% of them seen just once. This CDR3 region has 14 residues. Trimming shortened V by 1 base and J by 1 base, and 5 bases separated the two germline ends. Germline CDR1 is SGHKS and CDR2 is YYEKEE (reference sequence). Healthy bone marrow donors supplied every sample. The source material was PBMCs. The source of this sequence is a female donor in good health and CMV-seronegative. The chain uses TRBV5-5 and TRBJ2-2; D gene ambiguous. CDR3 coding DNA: TGTGCCAGCAGCTTGCGTCTGAACACCGGGGAGCTGTTTTTT. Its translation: CASSLRLNTGELFF.